The source of this TCR beta chain is a study of blood T cell dynamics during melanoma immunotherapy. Study-level information: Metastatic melanoma patients received first-line pembrolizumab or nivolumab plus ipilimumab. Study results and caveats: At W3, later disease-control patients showed bifurcated PBMC repertoire changes, unlike progressors.

Every bulk PBMC sample received the same 350 ng of DNA. This table comes from immunoSEQ multiplex PCR, and its TCRdb copy is limited to in-frame clones, with some not included. The sample has 20,000 to 25,000 clones; roughly 90% are singletons. Time point meaning: pre-treatment baseline. No patient had earlier systemic cancer treatment, concurrent immunosuppressants, or another active cancer. Regarding this clone: Its specificity is not known.

The sample here was blood, taken from a patient treated with checkpoint blockade. This sequence originates from a human donor with melanoma.

This CDR3 is CAWSTGTHYNSPLHF. The CDR3 nucleotides are TGTGCCTGGAGTACAGGGACCCACTATAATTCACCCCTCCACTTT. The rearrangement links TRBV30 to TRBJ1-6; D may be TRBD1 (6 bases). CDR1 is GTSNPN, CDR2 SVGIG, per germline (reference sequence). Trimming stripped 2 bases from V and 3 bases from J, with 11 bases between. CDR3 size: 15 residues.